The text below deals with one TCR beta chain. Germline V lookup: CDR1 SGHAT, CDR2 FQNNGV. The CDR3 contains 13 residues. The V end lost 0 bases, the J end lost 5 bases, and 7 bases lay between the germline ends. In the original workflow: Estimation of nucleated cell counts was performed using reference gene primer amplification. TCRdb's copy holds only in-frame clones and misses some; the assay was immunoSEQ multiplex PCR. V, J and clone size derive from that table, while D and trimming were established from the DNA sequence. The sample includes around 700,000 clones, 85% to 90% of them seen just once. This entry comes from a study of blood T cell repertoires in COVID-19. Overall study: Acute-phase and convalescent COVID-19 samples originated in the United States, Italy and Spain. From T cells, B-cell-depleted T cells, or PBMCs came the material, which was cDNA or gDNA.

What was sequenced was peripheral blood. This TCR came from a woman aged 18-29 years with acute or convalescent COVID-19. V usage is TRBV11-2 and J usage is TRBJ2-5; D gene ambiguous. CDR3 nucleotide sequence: TGTGCCAGCAGCTTAGAACGACTGGAGACCCAGTACTTC. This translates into CASSLERLETQYF.